One and the same sample provided the 30 T cell receptor beta chains below, sequenced in a study of T cells after yellow fever vaccination (dated by TCRdb to the late 2010s). The library was built by means of 5' RACE. The sample was run on an Illumina HiSeq 2500. Through fastp at Q25 and MiXCR, TCRdb rebuilt clones from the public reads, retaining in-frame beta chains. CDR3 protein duplicates are merged, each entry listing the most common genes and DNA. A total of around 47,000 distinct CDR3 sequences appear in this sample, almost 7% of them only once. 14% to 15% of the sample comes from the top ten. What this sample's treatment or condition label stands for: live attenuated yellow fever vaccine strain. Here the sequenced sample was CD8+ T cells not binding an NS4B(214-222) dextramer, sorted from PBMCs, taken 45 days after the yellow fever booster vaccination. The intended sense of this specimen's cell subset or site label: NS4B epitope dextramer-negative CD8 T cells. The receptors stem from a man aged 25-45 years who received the YFV17D yellow fever vaccine.

The chain is built from TRBV18 and TRBJ2-7, with 9 bases matching TRBD2. CDR1 and CDR2 from the germline V gene are KGHSH and LQKENI. With V trimmed by 3 bases and J by 3 bases, 3 bases remained unmatched. The CDR3 length is 14 residues. The CDR3 region has the DNA TGTGCCAGCTCACCTAGCGGGAGCATCTACGAGCAGTACTTC. Encoded protein: CASSPSGSIYEQYF.

Many counts were recorded for this clonotype. The rearrangement joins TRBV7-2 to TRBJ2-3; no definite D call. CDR1 is SGHTA and CDR2 is FQGNSA in the germline V gene. The V end lost 5 bases, the J end lost 4 bases, and 16 bases lay between the germline ends. CDR3 length: 15 amino acids. CDR3 sequence: CASSLVPGGPDTQYF. For the CDR3, the DNA is TGTGCCAGCAGCCTTGTCCCCGGCGGACCAGATACGCAGTATTTT.

This clonotype was recorded at least ten times. The chain links TRBV14 to TRBJ1-2; TRBD1 might be the D (5 bases). From germline, CDR1 is SGHDN and CDR2 FVKESK. CDR3 size: 12 residues. V was shortened by 2 bases and J by 6 bases, with 7 bases between the two germline ends. Here the CDR3 reads CASSQLGDGYTF. The DNA for the CDR3 is TGTGCCAGCAGCCAATTAGGGGATGGCTACACCTTC.

This clonotype was seen many times. The CDR3: CASSWASGRGDTQYF. DNA of the CDR3: TGTGCCAGCAGTTGGGCTAGCGGGAGGGGAGATACGCAGTATTTT. The chain employs TRBV27 and TRBJ2-3; 12 positions match TRBD2. CDR1 is MNHEY, CDR2 SMNVEV, per germline (reference sequence). Trimming at V came to 4 bases and at J to 5 bases, leaving 4 bases not matched to a gene. The CDR3 is 15 residues long.

This clonotype has ten or more counts. The chain employs TRBV5-1 and TRBJ2-7; D perhaps matches TRBD2 (6 bases). This CDR3 spans 15 amino acids. Germline CDR1 reads SGHRS; CDR2 reads YFSETQ. Trimming stripped 6 bases from V and 3 bases from J, with 19 bases between. This chain's CDR3 is CASTPAVAESYEQYF. The CDR3 bases are TGCGCCAGCACCCCCGCGGTAGCGGAGAGCTACGAGCAGTACTTC.

This clonotype came up many times. V usage is TRBV20-1 and J usage is TRBJ2-1, with 8 bases identical to TRBD2. With V trimmed by 0 bases and J by 9 bases, 10 bases remained unmatched. CDR3 length: 15 residues. Per the germline V gene, CDR1 is DFQATT and CDR2 is SNEGSKA (reference sequence). Here the CDR3 DNA reads TGCAGTGCTAGAGATCTTGTCGGGAGGGCCGCTGAGCAGTTCTTC. This encodes CSARDLVGRAAEQFF.

This clonotype was observed many times. The chain couples TRBV2 to TRBJ1-1; 7 bases map to TRBD1. The length of the CDR3 is 12 residues. With 6 bases clipped from V and 5 bases from J, the junction kept 3 bases outside the gene matches. Per the germline V gene, CDR1 is SNHLY and CDR2 is FYNNEI. The CDR3 DNA follows: TGTGCCAGCAGCACAGGGGTGACTGAAGCTTTCTTT. Translated: CASSTGVTEAFF.

This clonotype was seen repeatedly, ten times or more. J is TRBJ2-3 and V is TRBV19, with 7 bases lining up with TRBD2. CDR1 and CDR2 (germline): LNHDA, SQIVND (reference sequence). There are 17 residues in the CDR3. V shed 3 bases and J 2 bases; nucleotides not matched to a gene: 11. CDR3 region: CASSMEVGTIYTDTQYF. CDR3 coding DNA: TGTGCCAGTAGTATGGAGGTCGGGACTATTTACACAGATACGCAGTATTTT.

This clonotype was counted at least ten times. The chain carries TRBV20-1 and TRBJ2-1; no firm D call. Germline V gene lookup returns CDR1 DFQATT and CDR2 SNEGSKA (reference sequence). V dropped 1 base and J dropped 0 bases, with 7 bases sitting between them. The CDR3 is made up of 14 amino acids. In nucleotides, the CDR3 is TGCAGTGCTAGAGGAAGAAGCTCCTACAATGAGCAGTTCTTC. The encoded protein is CSARGRSSYNEQFF.

This clonotype turned up a few times. The V and J genes are TRBV28 and TRBJ2-7; a weak D match, TRBD2 (5 bases). The CDR3 totals 13 residues. V was trimmed by 3 bases and J by 0 bases, leaving 6 bases between them. Germline lookup yields CDR1 MDHEN and CDR2 SYDVKM. This CDR3 reads CASSFGVSYEQYF. The CDR3 coding sequence is TGTGCCAGCAGTTTCGGGGTCTCCTACGAGCAGTACTTC.

This clonotype was observed many times. This chain uses TRBV29-1 with TRBJ1-4; a weak D match, TRBD1 (6 bases). The CDR3 length is 11 residues. The V gene's germline CDR1 is SQVTM and CDR2 ANQGSEA. The V and J ends lost 4 bases and 16 bases respectively, with 16 bases between them. In DNA, the CDR3 is TGCAGCGTTGTAAAACAGGGTAATCCGTTTTTT. Protein product: CSVVKQGNPFF.

This clonotype has a count of ten or more. V gene TRBV2 combines with J gene TRBJ2-3; no definite D call. This CDR3 has 8 amino acids. Germline V gene sequence: CDR1 SNHLY, CDR2 FYNNEI. V dropped 6 bases and J dropped 13 bases, with 5 bases sitting between them. This CDR3 is CASRTEYF. As DNA, the CDR3 is TGTGCCAGCAGGACGGAGTATTTT.

This clonotype has at least ten counts. This chain joins TRBV7-2 and TRBJ2-1; 7 bases match TRBD2. With V trimmed by 6 bases and J by 7 bases, 3 bases remained unmatched. The CDR3 length is 12 residues. Per the germline V gene, CDR1 is SGHTA and CDR2 is FQGNSA. As DNA, the CDR3 is TGTGCCAGCAGTCGACTAGCAAATGAGCAGTTCTTC. Translating it yields CASSRLANEQFF.

The rearrangement joins TRBV24-1 to TRBJ2-5; maybe TRBD1 (5 bases). The CDR3 totals 14 residues. Germline CDR1 is KGHDR and CDR2 is SFDVKD. The ends were cut back, 2 bases at V and 6 bases at J, with 12 bases in the middle. CDR3 loop: CATSDSTVSKTQYF. CDR3 coding DNA: TGTGCCACCAGTGATTCGACAGTCTCGAAGACCCAGTACTTC.

This clonotype was seen at least ten times. V usage is TRBV5-6 and J usage is TRBJ2-5; 7 nucleotides agree with TRBD2. The CDR3 contains 14 residues. Trimming cost V 0 bases and J 4 bases; bases outside gene matches: 3. Germline CDR1 is SGHDT and CDR2 is YYEEEE. The CDR3 nucleotides read TGTGCCAGCAGCTTGGGAAGCGGGGCAGAGACCCAGTACTTC. Translated, it gives CASSLGSGAETQYF.

This clonotype was seen ten or more times. The V gene is TRBV6-5, the J gene TRBJ2-1, with 8 nucleotides matching TRBD2. Germline V gene sequence: CDR1 MNHEY, CDR2 SVGAGI. This CDR3 region has 17 residues. V was clipped by 5 bases and J by 7 bases; unmatched bases: 16. The CDR3 region has the DNA TGTGCCAGCAGTCAGTCCTTTAGCGGGACCCAAACGAATGAGCAGTTCTTC. Translated: CASSQSFSGTQTNEQFF.

This clonotype was picked up many times. The chain employs TRBV19 and TRBJ2-7, with 9 bases that match TRBD1. Germline V gene sequence: CDR1 LNHDA, CDR2 SQIVND (reference sequence). Unmatched junction bases numbered 5, after V lost 5 bases and J lost 3 bases. The CDR3 covers 14 residues. This chain's CDR3 is CASSPTTGGYEQYF. In DNA, the CDR3 is TGTGCCAGTAGTCCAACGACAGGGGGCTACGAGCAGTACTTC.

This clonotype was seen ten or more times. This rearrangement joins TRBV27 to TRBJ1-2; no clear D gene. V was shortened by 2 bases and J by 0 bases, with 7 bases between the two germline ends. CDR1 and CDR2 (germline): MNHEY, SMNVEV (reference sequence). The CDR3 is made up of 14 amino acids. CDR3 amino acids: CASSLGVANYGYTF. The CDR3 bases are TGTGCCAGCAGTTTAGGGGTAGCTAACTATGGCTACACCTTC.

This clonotype was counted ten times or more. This rearrangement joins TRBV27 to TRBJ2-1, with TRBD2 matching 10 bases. CDR3 size: 15 residues. Trimming at V came to 5 bases and at J to 8 bases, leaving 9 bases not matched to a gene. The germline V gene encodes CDR1 MNHEY and CDR2 SMNVEV (reference sequence). Written as DNA, the CDR3 is TGTGCCAGCAGTCTTCTAGCGGGAGATGTCTATGAGCAGTTCTTC. Translating gives CASSLLAGDVYEQFF.

This clonotype was observed at least ten times. The V and J genes are TRBV27 and TRBJ1-2, with 11 bases lining up with TRBD1. Germline loops: CDR1 MNHEY, CDR2 SMNVEV (reference sequence). This CDR3 is 13 amino acids long. V was clipped by 6 bases and J by 7 bases; unmatched bases: 4. The CDR3 loop reads CASSLGQGAGYTF. In DNA form, the CDR3 reads TGTGCCAGCAGCCTCGGACAGGGGGCTGGCTACACCTTC.

This clonotype has at least ten counts. This sequence joins TRBV20-1 and TRBJ2-7; D is unclear. The CDR3 has 13 residues. Trimming stripped 5 bases from V and 2 bases from J, with 13 bases between. CDR1 DFQATT and CDR2 SNEGSKA come from the germline V gene (reference sequence). CDR3 sequence reads: CSASPPTPYEQYF. The CDR3 DNA follows: TGCAGTGCTTCGCCCCCCACTCCCTACGAGCAGTACTTC.

This clonotype came up many times. The chain recombines TRBV27 with TRBJ2-1; TRBD2 matches 10 bases. The germline gives CDR1 MNHEY, CDR2 SMNVEV (reference sequence). Trimming cost V 5 bases and J 8 bases; bases outside gene matches: 9. The CDR3 totals 15 residues. CDR3 sequence reads: CASSSIAGGQDEQFF. CDR3 coding DNA: TGTGCCAGCAGTAGCATAGCGGGGGGACAAGATGAGCAGTTCTTC.

The chain uses TRBV5-4 and TRBJ2-5; a weak D match, TRBD1 (6 bases). This CDR3 region has 16 residues. Germline V gives CDR1 SGHNT, CDR2 YYREEE (reference sequence). Trimming stripped 4 bases from V and 5 bases from J, with 21 bases between. The CDR3 here is CASSPRWDTALETQYF. The CDR3 nucleotides read TGTGCCAGCAGCCCTAGGTGGGACACGGCCTTGGAGACCCAGTACTTC. Combining the CDR3 with reference TRBV5-4 and TRBJ2-5 gives the whole variable domain ETGVTQSPTHLIKTRGQQVTLRCSSQSGHNTVSWYQQALGQGPQFIFQYYREEENGRGNFPPRFSGLQFPNYSSELNVNALELDDSALYLCASSPRWDTALETQYFGPGTRLLVL.

This clonotype showed up many times. The gene calls are TRBV25-1 and TRBJ2-7; D is ambiguous. This CDR3 is built from 16 residues. The germline V and J ends were trimmed by 4 bases and 0 bases, with 16 bases remaining between them. Germline V gives CDR1 MGHDK, CDR2 SYGVNS. The CDR3 reads CASSGTRQNSSYEQYF. CDR3 DNA: TGTGCCAGCAGTGGAACTCGACAAAACAGCTCCTACGAGCAGTACTTC.

This clonotype was recorded at least ten times. V gene TRBV19 combines with J gene TRBJ2-6, with D uncertain. The germline CDR1 and CDR2 sequences are LNHDA and SQIVND (reference sequence). The CDR3 length is 15 residues. V shed 3 bases and J shed 0 bases, with 6 bases lying between them. CDR3: CASSIMISGANVLTF. For the CDR3, the DNA is TGTGCCAGTAGTATTATGATCTCTGGGGCCAACGTCCTGACTTTC.

This clonotype has a count of ten or more. This chain links TRBV3-1 with TRBJ1-5; D is undetermined. V was clipped by 0 bases and J by 6 bases, with 6 bases between them. The V gene's germline CDR1 is LGHDT and CDR2 YNNKEL (reference sequence). CDR3 length: 13 amino acids. This CDR3 reads CASSQDTGQPQHF. The CDR3 coding sequence is TGTGCCAGCAGCCAAGATACGGGTCAGCCCCAGCATTTT.

This clonotype was seen ten or more times. V usage is TRBV10-2 and J usage is TRBJ2-3, with D possibly being TRBD2 (5 bases). V gave up 3 bases and J gave up 4 bases, with 11 bases separating them. This CDR3 has 14 residues. Germline V CDR1 and CDR2: WSHSY, SAAADI. CDR3 coding DNA: TGCGCCAGCAGTGAAGCTAGCACCTCAGATACGCAGTATTTT. This gives the protein CASSEASTSDTQYF.

In its sample, this clonotype was seen many times. The chain employs TRBV5-1 and TRBJ2-7, with D perhaps matching TRBD1 or TRBD2 (5 bases each). CDR1 is SGHRS, CDR2 YFSETQ, per germline. V was trimmed by 0 bases and J by 0 bases, leaving 10 bases between them. CDR3 length: 15 amino acids. The CDR3 protein is CASSLEEGISYEQYF. CDR3 DNA sequence: TGCGCCAGCAGCTTGGAAGAGGGGATCTCCTACGAGCAGTACTTC.

The sample holds a few counts of this clonotype. The chain uses TRBV20-1 and TRBJ2-1; 7 bases fit TRBD2. This CDR3 is 14 amino acids long. Germline V CDR1 and CDR2: DFQATT, SNEGSKA (reference sequence). V trimming: 3 bases; J trimming: 9 bases; junction bases outside the gene matches: 11. Here the CDR3 reads CSARGASGPAEQFF. The CDR3 DNA reads TGCAGTGCTAGGGGCGCTAGCGGCCCCGCTGAGCAGTTCTTC.

This clonotype was detected only a few times. The chain joins TRBV5-4 to TRBJ2-1; 8 nucleotides line up with TRBD1. Germline assignment: CDR1 SGHNT and CDR2 YYREEE (reference sequence). This CDR3 is built from 14 residues. J was trimmed by 7 bases and V by 2 bases; bases with no gene match: 5. The CDR3 loop is CASSFGTGTNEQFF. Here the CDR3 DNA reads TGTGCCAGCAGCTTCGGGACAGGAACAAATGAGCAGTTCTTC.